This T cell receptor (beta chain) was recovered during a study of cytomegalovirus exposure and HLA in healthy donors. Study details: The roughly 700 first-cohort repertoires shared a platform with the 120 or so validation repertoires, as reported in a later analysis. Study results and limitations: The study put under 200 TCR beta chains on its list as cytomegalovirus-associated. The classifier, whose performance was assessed in both the original and validation cohorts, reportedly diagnosed cytomegalovirus status with high specificity and sensitivity. It was confirmed in vitro that a few of the CMV-associated chains were specific for CMV antigens.

Only in-frame clones appear in the TCRdb table, and some are missing; sequencing was by immunoSEQ multiplex PCR. The table shows about 160,000 clones, with 86% occurring only once. For this clone: Its antigen is currently unknown.

CDR1 and CDR2 from the germline V gene are MNHNS and SASEGT. The CDR3 has 15 residues. Trimming took 6 bases from V and 5 from J, leaving 19 bases between them. This clonotype was sampled from a woman younger than 35 in good health and CMV-seronegative. The rearrangement joins TRBV6-1 to TRBJ2-5; tentative D call: TRBD2 (5 bases). Material: PBMCs. CDR3 DNA sequence: TGTGCCAGCAGGCCTCCGGTGCTAGCCAAGGAGACCCAGTACTTC. Translating gives CASRPPVLAKETQYF.